A selection of T cell receptor beta chains follows, all from one sample in a study of blood T cell repertoires in COVID-19. Method: immunoSEQ multiplex PCR; TCRdb's copy keeps in-frame clones and lacks some. The profile covers about 52,000 clones, with roughly 91% appearing a single time and 9% taken by the ten largest. Specimen: peripheral blood. The origin of the receptors is a man older than 75 with active or convalescent COVID-19. CDR3s include the opening cysteine and the closing phenylalanine or tryptophan. A D gene is named only where the DNA matches it firmly. Clone sizes are given selectively: once, few, many, or a class where the clone is expanded.

d_gene,j_gene,abundance,v_gene,CDR3aa,CDR3nt
NA,TRBJ2-2,NA,TRBV9,CASSIRTEPTGELFF,TGTGCCAGCAGCATAAGGACAGAACCCACCGGGGAGCTGTTTTTT
NA,TRBJ2-5,NA,TRBV27,CASSPMVTGETQYF,TGTGCCAGCAGTCCTATGGTAACGGGGGAGACCCAGTACTTC
NA,TRBJ1-1,NA,TRBV28,CASSAHGTEAFF,TGTGCCAGCAGTGCACATGGCACTGAAGCTTTCTTT
TRBD1,TRBJ1-2,NA,TRBV10-3,CAISRTGLNYGYTF,TGTGCCATCAGTCGGACAGGACTTAACTATGGCTACACCTTC
TRBD1,TRBJ1-1,NA,TRBV18,CASSRDSEAFF,TGTGCCAGCTCACGGGACAGCGAAGCTTTCTTT
NA,TRBJ2-1,NA,TRBV20-1,CSASPGRGNEQFF,TGCAGTGCTAGTCCGGGCAGGGGCAATGAGCAGTTCTTC
NA,TRBJ2-2,NA,TRBV5-4,CASSPMRRAGGELFF,TGTGCCAGCAGCCCTATGAGGAGGGCTGGCGGGGAGCTGTTTTTT
NA,TRBJ1-1,NA,TRBV27,CASSLSWQGNAEAFF,TGTGCCAGCAGTTTATCTTGGCAGGGGAACGCTGAAGCTTTCTTT
NA,TRBJ1-1,NA,TRBV5-5,CASSLGQNMNTEAFF,TGTGCCAGCAGCTTGGGACAGAATATGAACACTGAAGCTTTCTTT
NA,TRBJ1-5,NA,TRBV19,CASSISRGSNQPQHF,TGTGCCAGTAGTATCTCCAGGGGAAGCAATCAGCCCCAGCATTTT
TRBD1,TRBJ2-2,NA,TRBV11-2,CASSVLTGATGELFF,TGTGCCAGCAGCGTCCTGACAGGGGCCACCGGGGAGCTGTTTTTT
NA,TRBJ2-7,once,TRBV5-1,CASSWTQGSYEQYF,TGCGCCAGCAGCTGGACACAGGGTTCCTACGAGCAGTACTTC
NA,TRBJ1-2,NA,TRBV5-6,CASSPGFGGYTF,TGTGCCAGCAGCCCCGGTTTCGGGGGCTACACCTTC
TRBD2,TRBJ2-2,NA,TRBV5-4,CASSSLLAGGVTGELFF,TGTGCCAGCAGCTCCTTATTAGCGGGAGGAGTCACCGGGGAGCTGTTTTTT
TRBD1,TRBJ1-1,NA,TRBV11-2,CASSLARSTGTGRAFF,TGTGCCAGCAGCTTAGCCCGTAGTACAGGGACAGGACGAGCTTTCTTT
NA,TRBJ2-7,NA,TRBV19,CASSIQADTSYEQYF,TGTGCCAGTAGTATACAGGCGGACACCTCCTACGAGCAGTACTTC
TRBD2,TRBJ2-3,NA,TRBV30,CAWSWLAGEGDTQYF,TGTGCCTGGAGTTGGCTAGCGGGAGAGGGCGATACGCAGTATTTT
TRBD1,TRBJ1-2,NA,TRBV5-6,CASSLKPGGNYGYTF,TGTGCCAGCAGCTTGAAGCCAGGGGGCAACTATGGCTACACCTTC
NA,TRBJ1-1,NA,TRBV19,CASSPRAGDTEAFF,TGTGCCAGTAGTCCTCGGGCAGGGGACACTGAAGCTTTCTTT
TRBD1,TRBJ2-7,NA,TRBV5-1,CASSLGQGSYEQYF,TGCGCCAGCAGCTTGGGACAGGGGTCCTACGAGCAGTACTTC